A selection of T cell receptor beta chains follows, all from one sample in a study of T-cell memory formation after mild COVID-19. MiXCR, run by TCRdb on the 5' RACE reads, gives a single entry per CDR3 protein. The table shows a few hundred thousand distinct CDR3 sequences, with around 21% occurring only once. Material: PBMCs or a T cell subset sorted from them (not recorded which). All receptors come from an adult woman who had mild COVID-19 (a few samples of this study predate the infection). Cell type and time point are not known. The CDR3 runs from the conserved cysteine through the conserved F or W. A D gene is named only where the DNA matches it firmly. Clone size is not always given. Where it is, it says once, few, many or a class for expanded clones.

clone_size | j_call | v_call | d_call | cdr3_nt | cdr3_aa
- | TRBJ2-1 | TRBV6-6 | - | TGTGCCAGCAGTTATCCTGGGGCATCTGAGCAGTTCTTC | CASSYPGASEQFF
- | TRBJ2-7 | TRBV20-1 | TRBD1 | TGCAGTGCTACGCCTCTTTCGGGACAGGGCTACGAGCAGTACTTC | CSATPLSGQGYEQYF
few | TRBJ2-3 | TRBV9 | - | TGTGCCAGCAGCGTAGTAGAGGGACCCACAGATACGCAGTATTTT | CASSVVEGPTDTQYF
- | TRBJ1-1 | TRBV4-1 | - | TGCGCCAGCAGACACACTTTTCCTAGAGGCAGGGATCCGGACACTGAAGCTTTCTTT | CASRHTFPRGRDPDTEAFF
- | TRBJ2-3 | TRBV24-1 | TRBD1 | TGTGCCACCAGTGATCTCGAAGACCCGACAGGGGGACGGACGCAGTATTTT | CATSDLEDPTGGRTQYF
- | TRBJ2-7 | TRBV20-1 | TRBD2 | TGCAGTGCTAGAGTGGAAGCGGGGGGGTCGCCCTACGAGCAGTACTTC | CSARVEAGGSPYEQYF
many | TRBJ2-2 | TRBV30 | - | TGTGCCTGGAGTTTGGGGGGAGGCGGCTGGGAGCTGTTTTTT | CAWSLGGGGWELFF
many | TRBJ2-7 | TRBV7-8 | TRBD1 | TGTGCCAGCAGCTTCCGCCCCGGGACAGGGTCCTACGAGCAGTACTTC | CASSFRPGTGSYEQYF
few | TRBJ2-7 | TRBV5-1 | TRBD2 | TGCGCCAGCAGCTTGGGACGGATAGCGGGGTCCTACGAGCAGTACTTC | CASSLGRIAGSYEQYF
many | TRBJ2-7 | TRBV20-1 | TRBD2 | TGCAGTGCTAGCCCCGGGACTAGCGCGTACGAGCAGTACTTC | CSASPGTSAYEQYF
- | TRBJ1-1 | TRBV12-3/TRBV12-4 | - | TGTGCCAGCAGTTTAGAGGCCAGATTAGAAGCTTTCTTT | CASSLEARLEAFF
- | TRBJ1-1 | TRBV6-2/TRBV6-3 | TRBD1 | TGTGCCAGCAGTTACGGCTTCCTGGGACAGGGGACCACTGAAGCTTTCTTT | CASSYGFLGQGTTEAFF
once | TRBJ1-2 | TRBV24-1 | TRBD1 | TGTGCCACCAGTGACCTGACAGGGAACTATGGCTACACCTTC | CATSDLTGNYGYTF
few | TRBJ2-1 | TRBV12-3/TRBV12-4 | TRBD1 | TGTGCCAGCAGTCCAGGGACAGGGGGCATCAATGAGCAGTTCTTC | CASSPGTGGINEQFF
- | TRBJ2-1 | TRBV7-2 | - | TGTGCCAGCACCCTCCTCCCTCCGCACAGGTCCTACAATGAGCAGTTCTTC | CASTLLPPHRSYNEQFF
few | TRBJ2-7 | TRBV15 | - | TGTGCCACCAGCAGAGATCTGGGTGGCTACGAGCAGTACTTC | CATSRDLGGYEQYF
- | TRBJ1-5 | TRBV24-1 | - | TGTGCCACCAGTGCCTCTTTCGGGAGCAATCAGCCCCAGCATTTT | CATSASFGSNQPQHF
- | TRBJ2-3 | TRBV6-4 | TRBD2 | TGTGCCAGCAGTGACCTAGCGGGAGGGTTGAGGACGCAGTATTTT | CASSDLAGGLRTQYF
- | TRBJ1-1 | TRBV9 | - | TGTGCCAGCAGCGTAGCGGTGGGGAGGACTGAAGCTTTCTTT | CASSVAVGRTEAFF
- | TRBJ2-5 | TRBV2 | TRBD1 | TGTGCCCTGCTCAGGGGGCAACAATCCGAGACCCAGTACTTC | CALLRGQQSETQYF
- | TRBJ1-1 | TRBV7-9 | - | TGTGCCAGCAGCCCTCCCGGGCTAGGGCAAGCTTTCTTT | CASSPPGLGQAFF
- | TRBJ1-2 | TRBV3-1 | - | TGTGCCAGCAGCCAAGGTTTCTATGGCTACACCTTC | CASSQGFYGYTF